The source of this T cell receptor beta chain is a study of immune evolution from preneoplasia to lung adenocarcinoma. The CDR3 has 13 amino acids. With V trimmed by 7 bases and J by 3 bases, 3 bases remained unmatched. Germline V gives CDR1 MDHEN, CDR2 SYDVKM. General study findings and limits: From normal lung to invasive adenocarcinoma, top clone frequencies appeared to decrease.

To note about this clone: No antigen is known for it.

Libraries were prepared by immunoSEQ multiplex PCR; TCRdb keeps only in-frame clonotypes and omits some of them. The sample consists of under 3,500 clones, less than 90% of them appearing once. The source of this sequence is a person between 65 and 79 years old with invasive lung adenocarcinoma. The J gene is TRBJ2-1, the V gene TRBV28; 7 nucleotides match TRBD2. The specimen sequenced was FFPE invasive lung adenocarcinoma tissue. The CDR3 is CASNAGDYNEQFF. The CDR3, as DNA: TGTGCCAGCAATGCGGGAGACTACAATGAGCAGTTCTTC.